This entry lists 21 T cell receptor beta chains sequenced from one sample in a study of beta chain features in type 1 diabetes. As every portion of the isolated RNA was reverse transcribed, the sequencing read expressed TCRB transcripts. Profiling relied on immunoSEQ multiplex PCR, and the TCRdb table lists in-frame clones only, not all of them. The table has about 400,000 clones, roughly an eighth seen once. Sequencing was carried out using naive CD4+ T cells from blood. The receptors were sampled from a man younger than 35 in good health.

The rearrangement joins TRBV4-3 to TRBJ2-3; 7 positions match TRBD1. J lost 2 bases, V lost 0 bases, and 17 bases had no gene match. The CDR3 sequence is 20 residues long. Germline loops: CDR1 LGHNA, CDR2 YSLEER. The CDR3 region is CASSQDVGQGVGRVTDTQYF. The CDR3 DNA follows: TGCGCCAGCAGCCAAGATGTGGGGCAGGGGGTCGGTAGAGTCACAGATACGCAGTATTTT.

The V and J genes are TRBV2 and TRBJ2-1; 7 bases are a match to TRBD1. The CDR3 length is 13 residues. Looked up from germline, CDR1 is SNHLY and CDR2 is FYNNEI. J gave up 10 bases and V 1 base, and 4 bases lay outside the gene matches. The CDR3 DNA reads as TGTGCCAGCAGTGAAGAAAACAGGGGCGAGCAGTTCTTC. Translated, it gives CASSEENRGEQFF.

In this sample, this clone turned up a few times. The chain is built from TRBV5-1 and TRBJ2-3; D may be TRBD1 (6 bases). The CDR3 is made up of 13 amino acids. Looked up from germline, CDR1 is SGHRS and CDR2 is YFSETQ. V was shortened by 3 bases and J by 3 bases, with 8 bases between the two germline ends. Here the CDR3 DNA reads TGCGCCAGCAGCTACCAGGGGACAGATACGCAGTATTTT. Residues: CASSYQGTDTQYF.

This clone was seen a handful of times. The rearrangement links TRBV27 to TRBJ2-3; 7 nucleotides align to TRBD1. Germline lookup yields CDR1 MNHEY and CDR2 SMNVEV (reference sequence). J lost 3 bases, V lost 3 bases, and 9 bases had no gene match. The CDR3 is made up of 16 amino acids. CDR3: CASSFNRGVGTDTQYF. The CDR3 coding sequence is TGTGCCAGCAGTTTCAACAGGGGAGTCGGAACAGATACGCAGTATTTT.

Worth noting for this clone: This sample includes further DNA sequences coding for the same CDR3. This chain connects TRBV7-2 to TRBJ2-5; D call uncertain. Germline lookup yields CDR1 SGHTA and CDR2 FQGNSA. This CDR3 comprises 13 residues. The V and J ends lost 2 bases and 5 bases respectively, with 9 bases between them. The CDR3 here is CASSLSRLETQYF. CDR3 nucleotides: TGTGCCAGCAGCTTATCGCGGTTGGAGACCCAGTACTTC.

The rearrangement joins TRBV15 to TRBJ2-3; 7 bases agree with TRBD2. Trimming at V came to 3 bases and at J to 0 bases, leaving 6 bases not matched to a gene. The germline gives CDR1 LNHNV, CDR2 YYDKDF (reference sequence). The CDR3 covers 16 residues. Here the CDR3 DNA reads TGTGCCACCAGCAGCCGGGGGGTAAGCAGCACAGATACGCAGTATTTT. Residues: CATSSRGVSSTDTQYF. Looking up the rest from reference TRBV15 and TRBJ2-3 gives the full variable domain: DAMVIQNPRYQVTQFGKPVTLSCSQTLNHNVMYWYQQKSSQAPKLLFHYYDKDFNNEADTPDNFQSRRPNTSFCFLDIRSPGLGDTAMYLCATSSRGVSSTDTQYFGPGTRLTVL.

The chain employs TRBV6-5 and TRBJ2-5, with TRBD2 matching 11 bases. The junction had 3 bases not matched to a gene; V was cut back by 5 bases and J by 1 base. The germline gives CDR1 MNHEY, CDR2 SVGAGI. The CDR3 has 15 residues. The CDR3 reads CASSPGLAVQETQYF. DNA of the CDR3: TGTGCCAGCAGTCCGGGACTAGCGGTCCAAGAGACCCAGTACTTC.

About this clone itself: An end of the junction differs from the germline gene, which may be a read error. J is TRBJ2-5 and V is TRBV7-7; maybe TRBD2 (5 bases). Germline lookup yields CDR1 SSHAT and CDR2 FNYEAQ (reference sequence). This CDR3 spans 14 amino acids. The CDR3 loop reads CASSKARTRETQYF. CDR3 in DNA: TGTGCTAGCAGCAAGGCACGGACTCGCGAGACCCAGTACTTC.

Here the CDR3 reads CASSDTSTDTQYF. In DNA form, the CDR3 reads TGTGCCAGCAGTGATACTAGCACAGATACGCAGTATTTT. The rearrangement joins TRBV2 to TRBJ2-3, with D unresolved. Trimming left V 3 bases short and J 0 bases short, with 4 bases between. The CDR3 covers 13 residues. Germline CDR1 is SNHLY and CDR2 is FYNNEI.

The chain uses TRBV5-6 and TRBJ1-2; unclear D gene. CDR3 length equals 17 residues. V shed 0 bases and J shed 3 bases, with 18 bases lying between them. Germline CDR1 reads SGHDT; CDR2 reads YYEEEE. The CDR3 sequence is CASSLAGVALWDYGYTF. DNA of the CDR3: TGTGCCAGCAGCTTGGCCGGGGTCGCGCTTTGGGACTATGGCTACACCTTC.

The DNA of the CDR3 is TGTGCCAGCAGCGACAGGGGATTCGGAACAGATACGCAGTATTTT. Translated, it gives CASSDRGFGTDTQYF. The V call is TRBV2, the J call TRBJ2-3, with 8 bases lining up with TRBD1. The V gene's germline CDR1 is SNHLY and CDR2 FYNNEI. V lost 6 bases to trimming and J lost 3 bases; unmatched junction nucleotides: 8. This CDR3 is 15 amino acids long.

This clone was picked up a small number of times. This CDR3 is CASSLHSIGEQFF. CDR3 sequence (DNA): TGTGCCAGCAGCTTACACTCAATCGGTGAGCAGTTCTTC. The gene calls are TRBV7-2 and TRBJ2-1, with no clear D. V lost 2 bases and J 9 bases, leaving 11 bases between the germline ends. CDR1 SGHTA and CDR2 FQGNSA come from the germline V gene. The CDR3 has 13 residues.

This clone came up a few times. This chain uses TRBV15 with TRBJ2-1; TRBD1 aligns across 7 bases. V shed 0 bases, J shed 6 bases, and the junction held 8 bases outside the gene matches. CDR1 is LNHNV and CDR2 is YYDKDF in the germline V gene (reference sequence). The CDR3 extends over 16 amino acids. The CDR3 reads CATSRDLAGGLNEQFF. In nucleotides, the CDR3 is TGTGCCACCAGCAGAGACTTGGCAGGGGGTCTCAATGAGCAGTTCTTC.

The table lists this clone with a few counts. The V call is TRBV7-3, the J call TRBJ2-7; TRBD2 aligns across 16 bases. The CDR3 has 16 residues. Germline V CDR1 and CDR2: SGHTA, FQGTGA. J lost 6 bases, V lost 4 bases, and 6 bases had no gene match. The CDR3 DNA reads TGTGCCAGCAGCTCGGGACTAGCGGGGGGGCGAAGCGAGCAGTACTTC. Protein sequence: CASSSGLAGGRSEQYF.

Notes on this clone: This CDR3 is missing its conserved last phenylalanine or tryptophan, likely due to a read error. It is unclear where the CDR3 begins or ends on the DNA, so no DNA is shown, and the CDR3 is as TCRdb lists it. The J gene is TRBJ1-4, the V gene TRBV6-6. The CDR3 has 12 amino acids, counting both end residues. The germline V gene encodes CDR1 MNHNY and CDR2 SVGAGI (reference sequence). The chain's CDR3 is CASSYSRTDYVL.

This clone was counted only a few times. The chain employs TRBV7-2 and TRBJ2-3; the D is unclear. CDR3 length: 15 residues. Germline CDR1 SGHTA, CDR2 FQGNSA. The V gene lost 4 bases and the J gene lost 0 bases, with 11 bases spanning the gap. CDR3 in amino acids: CASSSNYLSTDTQYF. CDR3 sequence (DNA): TGTGCCAGCAGCTCGAACTACCTCAGCACAGATACGCAGTATTTT.

In its sample, this clone was seen a few times. The J gene is TRBJ2-1, the V gene TRBV7-9; 9 bases are shared with TRBD2. Trimming at V came to 5 bases and at J to 1 base, leaving 3 bases not matched to a gene. Germline V gene data show CDR1 as SEHNR and CDR2 as FQNEAQ (reference sequence). There are 15 residues in the CDR3. The CDR3 DNA is TGTGCCAGCAGCGCAAGCGGGAGGTCCTACAATGAGCAGTTCTTC. Amino acids: CASSASGRSYNEQFF.

The V and J genes are TRBV28 and TRBJ2-2, with TRBD1 identical over 9 bases. CDR3 size: 14 residues. Per germline, CDR1 MDHEN and CDR2 SYDVKM. J lost 6 bases, V lost 8 bases, and 7 bases had no gene match. The CDR3 DNA sequence: TGTGCCAGCGGACGGGACAGGGTACCCGGGGAGCTGTTTTTT. Protein sequence: CASGRDRVPGELFF.

This clone was seen only a few times. The V call is TRBV7-6, the J call TRBJ2-2; the match to TRBD2 covers 7 bases. The germline gives CDR1 SGHVS, CDR2 FNYEAQ. The CDR3 length is 18 residues. The V and J ends lost 5 bases and 3 bases, in that order; junction bases with no gene match: 15. CDR3 nucleotides: TGTGCCAGCAGCCCGAGTCTTTTCGGACTAGTTGACACCGGGGAGCTGTTTTTT. Residues: CASSPSLFGLVDTGELFF.

This chain connects TRBV5-4 to TRBJ1-2; no reliable D call. CDR3 length: 12 residues. Germline V gene lookup returns CDR1 SGHNT and CDR2 YYREEE (reference sequence). V was clipped by 1 base and J by 4 bases, with 5 bases between them. CDR3 loop: CASSLSRYGYTF. Written as DNA, the CDR3 is TGTGCCAGCAGCTTGAGCCGCTATGGCTACACCTTC.

The chain carries TRBV2 and TRBJ1-1, with D perhaps matching TRBD1 (5 bases). This CDR3 contains 14 residues. Germline V gene sequence: CDR1 SNHLY, CDR2 FYNNEI. Trimming left V 4 bases short and J 4 bases short, with 13 bases between. The CDR3 reads CASSGIGRGTEAFF. CDR3 sequence (DNA): TGTGCCAGCAGTGGGATAGGGAGGGGCACTGAAGCTTTCTTT.